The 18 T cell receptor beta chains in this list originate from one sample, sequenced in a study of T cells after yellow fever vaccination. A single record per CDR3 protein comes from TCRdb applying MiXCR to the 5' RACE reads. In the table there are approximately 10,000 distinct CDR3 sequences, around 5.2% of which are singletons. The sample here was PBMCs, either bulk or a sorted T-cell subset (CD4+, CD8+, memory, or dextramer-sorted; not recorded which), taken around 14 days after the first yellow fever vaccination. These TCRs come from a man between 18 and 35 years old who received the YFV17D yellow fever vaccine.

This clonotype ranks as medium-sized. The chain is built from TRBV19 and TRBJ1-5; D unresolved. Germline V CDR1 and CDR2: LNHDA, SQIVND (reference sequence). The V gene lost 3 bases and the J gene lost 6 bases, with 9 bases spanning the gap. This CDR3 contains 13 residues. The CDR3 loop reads CASSISGSQPQHF. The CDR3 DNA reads TGTGCCAGTAGTATTTCCGGGAGTCAGCCCCAGCATTTT.

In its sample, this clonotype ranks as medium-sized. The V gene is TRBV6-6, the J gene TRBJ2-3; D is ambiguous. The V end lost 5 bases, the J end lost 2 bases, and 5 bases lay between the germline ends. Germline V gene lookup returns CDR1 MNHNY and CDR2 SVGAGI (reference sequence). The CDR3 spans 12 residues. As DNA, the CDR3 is TGTGCCAGCAGTCCGACCACAGATACGCAGTATTTT. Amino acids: CASSPTTDTQYF.

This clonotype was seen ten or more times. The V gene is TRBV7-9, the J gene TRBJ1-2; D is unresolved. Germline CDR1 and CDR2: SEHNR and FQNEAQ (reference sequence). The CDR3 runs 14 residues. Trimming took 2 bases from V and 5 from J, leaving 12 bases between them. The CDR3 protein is CASSLMALPYGYTF. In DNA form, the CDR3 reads TGTGCCAGCAGCTTAATGGCCCTACCTTATGGCTACACCTTC.

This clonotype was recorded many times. CDR3 residues: CASSPPQKAYNEQFF. CDR3 in DNA: TGTGCCAGCTCACCACCCCAGAAAGCCTACAATGAGCAGTTCTTC. This rearrangement joins TRBV18 to TRBJ2-1; no reliable D call. V was trimmed by 0 bases and J by 2 bases, leaving 8 bases between them. This CDR3 has 15 amino acids. Germline V gives CDR1 KGHSH, CDR2 LQKENI.

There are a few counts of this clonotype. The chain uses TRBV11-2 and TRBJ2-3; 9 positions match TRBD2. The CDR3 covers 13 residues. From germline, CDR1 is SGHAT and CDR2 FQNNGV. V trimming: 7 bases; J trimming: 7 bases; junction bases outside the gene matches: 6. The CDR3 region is CASTAGLAYTQYF. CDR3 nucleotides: TGTGCCAGCACCGCTGGACTAGCGTATACGCAGTATTTT.

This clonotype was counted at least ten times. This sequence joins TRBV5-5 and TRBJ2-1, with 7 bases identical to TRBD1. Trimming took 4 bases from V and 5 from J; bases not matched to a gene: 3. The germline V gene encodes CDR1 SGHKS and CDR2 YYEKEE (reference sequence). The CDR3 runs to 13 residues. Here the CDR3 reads CASSRDRDNEQFF. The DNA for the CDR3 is TGTGCCAGCAGCCGGGACAGAGACAATGAGCAGTTCTTC. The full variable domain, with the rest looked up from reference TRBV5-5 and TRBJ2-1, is DAGVTQSPTHLIKTRGQQVTLRCSPISGHKSVSWYQQVLGQGPQFIFQYYEKEERGRGNFPDRFSARQFPNYSSELNVNALLLGDSALYLCASSRDRDNEQFFGPGTRLTVL.

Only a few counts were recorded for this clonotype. Here the CDR3 reads CASSYTLNTEAFF. The CDR3 DNA reads TGTGCCAGCAGTTACACCCTGAACACTGAAGCTTTCTTT. V is TRBV6-6 and J is TRBJ1-1, with D unclear. This CDR3 contains 13 residues. V lost 2 bases and J lost 0, with 4 bases in between. CDR1 and CDR2 (germline): MNHNY, SVGAGI (reference sequence).

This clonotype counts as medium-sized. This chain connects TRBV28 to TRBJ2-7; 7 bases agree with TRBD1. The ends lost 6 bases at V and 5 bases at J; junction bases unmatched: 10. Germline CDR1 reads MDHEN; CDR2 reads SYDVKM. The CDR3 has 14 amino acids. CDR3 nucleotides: TGTGCCAGCAGCTCTAACAGGGGATGGGACGAGCAGTACGTC. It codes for CASSSNRGWDEQYV.

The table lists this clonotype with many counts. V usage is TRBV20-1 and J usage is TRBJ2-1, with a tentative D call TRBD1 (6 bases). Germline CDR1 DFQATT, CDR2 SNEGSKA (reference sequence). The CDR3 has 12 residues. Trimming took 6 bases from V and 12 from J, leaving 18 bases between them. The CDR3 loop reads CSARWQGPRQFF. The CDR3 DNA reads TGCAGTGCGAGGTGGCAGGGGCCAAGGCAGTTCTTC.

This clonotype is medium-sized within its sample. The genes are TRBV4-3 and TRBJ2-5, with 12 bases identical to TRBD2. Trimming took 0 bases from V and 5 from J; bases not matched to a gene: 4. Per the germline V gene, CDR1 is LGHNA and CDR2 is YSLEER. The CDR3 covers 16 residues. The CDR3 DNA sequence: TGCGCCAGCAGCCAAGACCCTAGCGGGGGGGCGGAGACCCAGTACTTC. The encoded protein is CASSQDPSGGAETQYF.

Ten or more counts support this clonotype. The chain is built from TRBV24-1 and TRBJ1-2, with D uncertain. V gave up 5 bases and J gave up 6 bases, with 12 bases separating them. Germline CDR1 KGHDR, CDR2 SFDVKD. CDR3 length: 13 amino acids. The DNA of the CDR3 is TGTGCCACCAGTGGTGGGGTCGGAGATGGCTACACCTTC. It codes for CATSGGVGDGYTF.

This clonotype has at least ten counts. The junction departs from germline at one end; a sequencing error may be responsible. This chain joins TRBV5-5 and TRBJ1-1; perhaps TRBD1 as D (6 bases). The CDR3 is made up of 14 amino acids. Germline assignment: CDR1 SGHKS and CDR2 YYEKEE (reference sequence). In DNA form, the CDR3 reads TGTGCCAGCAGATTGGACAGCATGAACACTGAAGCTTTCTTT. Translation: CASRLDSMNTEAFF.

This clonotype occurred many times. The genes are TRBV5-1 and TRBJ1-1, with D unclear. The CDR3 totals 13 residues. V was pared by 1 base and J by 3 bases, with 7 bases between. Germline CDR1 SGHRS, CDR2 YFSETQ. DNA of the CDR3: TGCGCCAGCAGCTTGAGCGGGGACACTGAAGCTTTCTTT. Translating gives CASSLSGDTEAFF. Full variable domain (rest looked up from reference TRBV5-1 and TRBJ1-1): KAGVTQTPRYLIKTRGQQVTLSCSPISGHRSVSWYQQTPGQGLQFLFEYFSETQRNKGNFPGRFSGRQFSNSRSEMNVSTLELGDSALYLCASSLSGDTEAFFGQGTRLTVV.

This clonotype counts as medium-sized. The CDR3 here is CASSLAGTDTGELFF. As DNA, the CDR3 is TGCGCCAGCAGCTTGGCCGGGACAGACACCGGGGAGCTGTTTTTT. V is TRBV5-1 and J is TRBJ2-2; 7 bases align to TRBD1. CDR1 and CDR2 (germline): SGHRS, YFSETQ. V lost 0 bases to trimming and J lost 3 bases; unmatched junction nucleotides: 2. This CDR3 is built from 15 residues.

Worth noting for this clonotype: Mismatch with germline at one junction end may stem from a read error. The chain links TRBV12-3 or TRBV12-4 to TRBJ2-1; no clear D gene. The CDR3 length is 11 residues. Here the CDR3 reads CASSFYDEQFF. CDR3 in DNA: TGTGCCAGCAGTTTCTACGATGAGCAGTTCTTC.

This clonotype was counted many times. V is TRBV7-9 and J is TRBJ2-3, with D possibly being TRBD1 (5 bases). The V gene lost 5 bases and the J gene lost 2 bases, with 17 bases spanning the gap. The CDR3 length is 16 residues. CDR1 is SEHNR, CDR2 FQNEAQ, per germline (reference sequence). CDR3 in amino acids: CASSPGGQAFTDTQYF. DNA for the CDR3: TGTGCCAGCAGCCCGGGCGGACAAGCGTTCACAGATACGCAGTATTTT.

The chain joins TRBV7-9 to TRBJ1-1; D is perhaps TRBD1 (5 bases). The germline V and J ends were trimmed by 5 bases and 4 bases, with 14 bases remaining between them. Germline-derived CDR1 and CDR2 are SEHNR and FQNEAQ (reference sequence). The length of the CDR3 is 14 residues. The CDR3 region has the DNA TGTGCCAGCAGCCCAGGGACCCCGGGCACTGAAGCTTTCTTT. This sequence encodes CASSPGTPGTEAFF.

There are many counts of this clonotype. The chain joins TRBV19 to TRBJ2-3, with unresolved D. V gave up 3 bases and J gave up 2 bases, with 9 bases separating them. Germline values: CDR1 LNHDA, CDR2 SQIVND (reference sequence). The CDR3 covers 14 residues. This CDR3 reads CASSIPGLTDTQYF. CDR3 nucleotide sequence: TGTGCCAGTAGTATTCCCGGTCTCACAGATACGCAGTATTTT.